The 20 T cell receptor beta chains below were found in one sample sequenced in a study of beta chain features in type 1 diabetes. Antigens of these TCRs are unknown. Investigators reverse transcribed all isolated RNA, so they sequenced expressed TCRB transcripts. This table comes from immunoSEQ multiplex PCR, and its TCRdb copy is limited to in-frame clones, with some not included. The data hold some 270,000 clones, with 9.5% to 13% observed a single time. Findings and limits, study-wide: Patients with Type 1 diabetes showed moderately but significantly shorter TCRB CDR3s in all four CD4+ subsets.

Sequenced input: naive CD4+ T cells from blood. Source of these receptors: a man aged 30 to 45 with type 1 diabetes.

This clone showed up just a few times. The chain uses TRBV9 and TRBJ1-1; perhaps TRBD1 as D (6 bases). Germline assignment: CDR1 SGDLS and CDR2 YYNGEE. Trimming pared 5 bases from V and 0 bases from J, leaving 11 bases between. The CDR3 has 14 amino acids. CDR3 sequence reads: CASRRGIMNTEAFF. The DNA of the CDR3 is TGTGCCAGCAGGAGGGGGATTATGAACACTGAAGCTTTCTTT. The entire variable domain, with the rest obtained from reference TRBV9 and TRBJ1-1, is as follows: DSGVTQTPKHLITATGQRVTLRCSPRSGDLSVYWYQQSLDQGLQFLIQYYNGEERAKGNILERFSAQQFPDLHSELNLSSLELGDSALYFCASRRGIMNTEAFFGQGTRLTVV.

This rearrangement joins TRBV7-2 to TRBJ2-5; D not resolved. There are 12 residues in the CDR3. Germline V gene lookup returns CDR1 SGHTA and CDR2 FQGNSA. V was shortened by 5 bases and J by 5 bases, with 9 bases between the two germline ends. As DNA, the CDR3 is TGTGCCAGCAGCATCCTTTTTGAGACCCAGTACTTC. Its translation: CASSILFETQYF.

The V gene is TRBV7-2, the J gene TRBJ2-1; the match to TRBD1 covers 7 bases. This CDR3 spans 15 amino acids. Germline values: CDR1 SGHTA, CDR2 FQGNSA. V shed 5 bases, J shed 4 bases, and the junction held 8 bases outside the gene matches. This CDR3 reads CASSRDRDPYNEQFF. The CDR3 nucleotides read TGTGCCAGCAGCCGAGACAGGGACCCTTACAATGAGCAGTTCTTC.

V gene TRBV18 combines with J gene TRBJ1-1; 8 nucleotides line up with TRBD1. Germline V gene data show CDR1 as KGHSH and CDR2 as LQKENI. The ends lost 5 bases at V and 5 bases at J; junction bases unmatched: 4. CDR3 length equals 13 residues. The CDR3 loop is CASSTGGGTEAFF. The CDR3 DNA is TGTGCCAGCTCAACAGGGGGAGGAACTGAAGCTTTCTTT. Full variable domain (outside the CDR3, taken from reference TRBV18 and TRBJ1-1): NAGVMQNPRHLVRRRGQEARLRCSPMKGHSHVYWYRQLPEEGLKFMVYLQKENIIDESGMPKERFSAEFPKEGPSILRIQQVVRGDSAAYFCASSTGGGTEAFFGQGTRLTVV.

The V call is TRBV2, the J call TRBJ1-2; D not certain. Germline V gives CDR1 SNHLY, CDR2 FYNNEI. Trimming cost V 6 bases and J 5 bases, with 10 bases left between them. The CDR3 has 12 residues. The CDR3 DNA reads as TGTGCCAGCAGGCGCCCGGGGTATGGCTACACCTTC. This codes for CASRRPGYGYTF.

The V gene is TRBV29-1, the J gene TRBJ2-3; D possibly corresponds to TRBD2 (6 bases). The V end was cut by 2 bases, the J end by 2 bases, with 14 bases between. The CDR3 extends over 15 amino acids. The germline V gene has CDR1 SQVTM and CDR2 ANQGSEA. The DNA of the CDR3 is TGCAGCGTTGAAAGAGATGGGGGGTACACAGATACGCAGTATTTT. This gives the protein CSVERDGGYTDTQYF.

The chain couples TRBV4-1 to TRBJ2-3; TRBD1 agrees at 7 bases. The germline V gene encodes CDR1 MGHRA and CDR2 YSYEKL. Trimming took 6 bases from V and 2 from J; bases not matched to a gene: 8. The CDR3 is 15 residues long. The CDR3: CASSPDRRYTDTQYF. The CDR3, as DNA: TGCGCCAGCAGTCCGGACAGGCGATACACAGATACGCAGTATTTT.

CDR3 coding DNA: TGTGCCAGCTCACCACTTGGACTAGCGGGGGGGTACAATGAGCAGTTCTTC. Residues: CASSPLGLAGGYNEQFF. The gene calls are TRBV18 and TRBJ2-1, with 15 bases that match TRBD2. The V gene end was trimmed by 1 base and the J gene end by 4 bases; junction bases not matched to a gene: 2. CDR3 length equals 17 residues. CDR1 and CDR2 from the germline V gene are KGHSH and LQKENI.

This clone was recorded a few times. The chain is built from TRBV13 and TRBJ2-1, with 14 positions matching TRBD2. The length of the CDR3 is 17 residues. Per the germline V gene, CDR1 is PRHDT and CDR2 is FYEKMQ (reference sequence). Trimming at V came to 5 bases and at J to 7 bases, leaving 10 bases not matched to a gene. The CDR3 sequence: CASSDYWTSGGRNEQFF. The CDR3, as DNA: TGTGCCAGCAGCGATTACTGGACTAGCGGGGGGCGGAATGAGCAGTTCTTC.

This clone has just a few counts. The chain has TRBV9 and TRBJ1-1; tentatively, D is TRBD1 (5 bases). Germline V CDR1 and CDR2: SGDLS, YYNGEE. V lost 3 bases, J lost 4 bases, and 13 bases lay in between. CDR3 length equals 14 residues. The chain's CDR3 is CASSASDGGTEAFF. The CDR3 nucleotides are TGTGCCAGCAGCGCTTCGGACGGGGGCACTGAAGCTTTCTTT.

The sample holds a few counts of this clone. The gene calls are TRBV25-1 and TRBJ2-7; D possibly corresponds to TRBD2 (6 bases). The ends were cut back, 3 bases at V and 4 bases at J, with 10 bases in the middle. The CDR3 runs to 13 residues. Per the germline V gene, CDR1 is MGHDK and CDR2 is SYGVNS. The CDR3 nucleotides read TGTGCCAGCAGTGATAACGGGAGATACGAGCAGTACTTC. It yields the protein CASSDNGRYEQYF.

The genes are TRBV7-2 and TRBJ2-2; a possible D gene is TRBD2 (5 bases). There are 16 residues in the CDR3. The germline V gene encodes CDR1 SGHTA and CDR2 FQGNSA. The V end lost 3 bases, the J end lost 0 bases, and 11 bases lay between the germline ends. Here the CDR3 reads CASSLGVFANTGELFF. CDR3 in DNA: TGTGCCAGCAGCTTGGGAGTCTTTGCGAACACCGGGGAGCTGTTTTTT.

This clone occurred once. The rearrangement links TRBV4-3 to TRBJ1-2, with D maybe TRBD1 (5 bases). Germline CDR1 reads LGHNA; CDR2 reads YSLEER. The CDR3 totals 16 residues. V lost 3 bases and J lost 3, with 17 bases in between. The CDR3 DNA reads TGCGCCAGCAGCCAGGATCTTGGTCTAGGGGACTATGGCTACACCTTC. It is translated as CASSQDLGLGDYGYTF.

The gene calls are TRBV28 and TRBJ2-1; TRBD1 matches 12 bases. Germline CDR1 MDHEN, CDR2 SYDVKM. With 4 bases clipped from V and 4 bases from J, the junction kept 2 bases outside the gene matches. The CDR3 contains 15 residues. The CDR3 region is CASSSGQGAYNEQFF. In nucleotides, the CDR3 is TGTGCCAGCAGTTCGGGACAGGGGGCATACAATGAGCAGTTCTTC.

The chain couples TRBV18 to TRBJ2-5; no clear D. The V and J ends lost 0 bases and 1 base respectively, with 6 bases between them. CDR1 is KGHSH and CDR2 is LQKENI in the germline V gene. The CDR3 consists of 14 residues. In nucleotides, the CDR3 is TGTGCCAGCTCACCACCGGCCAGCCAAGAGACCCAGTACTTC. Protein sequence: CASSPPASQETQYF.

The V gene is TRBV6-6, the J gene TRBJ2-5, with 9 nucleotides matching TRBD2. This CDR3 region has 14 residues. Germline loops: CDR1 MNHNY, CDR2 SVGAGI (reference sequence). The V gene end was trimmed by 10 bases and the J gene end by 3 bases; junction bases not matched to a gene: 9. In DNA, the CDR3 is TGTGCCACGAGATGGGCGGGGGGGGAAGAGACCCAGTACTTC. This sequence encodes CATRWAGGEETQYF.

In this sample, this clone turned up a few times. The rearrangement uses TRBV7-3 and TRBJ2-3, with TRBD2 identical over 7 bases. V gave up 9 bases and J gave up 5 bases; unmatched junction bases: 11. Germline assignment: CDR1 SGHTA and CDR2 FQGTGA. The length of the CDR3 is 14 residues. The CDR3 is CASSRQGGGDTQYF. CDR3 nucleotide sequence: TGTGCCAGTTCAAGGCAGGGCGGGGGAGATACGCAGTATTTT.

This clone came up a few times. The V gene is TRBV27, the J gene TRBJ2-7, with a weak D call TRBD1 (6 bases). Germline V CDR1 and CDR2: MNHEY, SMNVEV (reference sequence). The CDR3 totals 13 residues. The V gene lost 7 bases and the J gene lost 0 bases, with 10 bases spanning the gap. The CDR3 reads CASKRTASYEQYF. As DNA, the CDR3 is TGTGCCAGCAAAAGGACAGCCTCCTACGAGCAGTACTTC.

The rearrangement joins TRBV18 to TRBJ1-3; D not resolved. The CDR3 sequence is 11 residues long. With 9 bases removed from V and 8 bases from J, the gap between germline ends came to 11 bases. Germline CDR1 and CDR2: KGHSH and LQKENI. The CDR3 sequence: CASSDRDTIYF. The CDR3, as DNA: TGTGCCAGTTCCGACCGGGACACCATATATTTT.

Only a few counts were recorded for this clone. V is TRBV7-9 and J is TRBJ2-6; D unclear. CDR1 is SEHNR and CDR2 is FQNEAQ in the germline V gene (reference sequence). V was pared by 3 bases and J by 0 bases, with 6 bases between. The CDR3 contains 15 residues. CDR3 sequence reads: CASSFRVSGANVLTF. The CDR3 nucleotides are TGTGCCAGCAGCTTTCGGGTCTCTGGGGCCAACGTCCTGACTTTC. The variable domain in full, with the rest retrieved from reference TRBV7-9 and TRBJ2-6, is DTGVSQNPRHKITKRGQNVTFRCDPISEHNRLYWYRQTLGQGPEFLTYFQNEAQLEKSRLLSDRFSAERPKGSFSTLEIQRTEQGDSAMYLCASSFRVSGANVLTFGAGSRLTVL.